This T cell receptor beta chain was profiled in a study of blood T cell repertoires in COVID-19 (TCRdb year 2020). With regard to the full study: Samples from collaborators originated in the United States, Italy and Spain and spanned both the acute and convalescent phases of COVID-19. The material from the prospective study consisted of cDNA or gDNA derived from T cells, B-cell-depleted T cells, or PBMCs. Deeply sampled blood TCRbeta repertoires from subjects exposed to, actively infected with, or recovered from COVID-19 were included in the dataset. A freely available public database, intended as a resource for researchers studying the immune response to SARS-CoV-2, is where the repertoires were released. Samples were obtained from the ongoing ImmuneRACE study (first 160 participants) and from 1,254 subjects provided by 6 global collaborators. Nearly every sample came with metadata listing a de-identified subject ID, COVID-19 status, age in years and sex. Where available, HLA class I and class II types were taken from metadata supplied by the sample provider and were not determined by assay-based typing.

There are 17 amino acids in the CDR3, from cysteine to phenylalanine inclusive. Only CDR3 DNA is held: 51 bases, read in frame from base 1. The CDR1 and CDR2 encoded by the germline V gene are MDHEN and SYDVKM. Ends trimmed: V by 5 bases, J by 0 bases; bases unmatched to a gene: 11. Collaborating institutions collected whole blood in K2EDTA tubes following their own protocols. For TCRbeta analysis, collaborators shipped samples as frozen whole blood, isolated PBMCs, or DNA extracted from either of those sample types. TCRbeta CDR3 regions were amplified from genomic DNA using the immunoSEQ Assay, a bias-controlled multiplex PCR. Regarding the original processing steps: Within the assay, amplification of reference gene primers was used to estimate how many nucleated cells each sample contained. To quantify the absolute abundance of each unique TCRbeta CDR3 rearrangement, sequence reads were collapsed and filtered. For each sample, productive Simpson clonality was calculated as the square root of Simpson's diversity index over productive rearrangements. Here the immuneACCESS table is served through TCRdb, limited to in-frame sequences with V and J called. Missing clones are a known gap in these copies; in checked studies unresolved V genes cover under half, and the rest lacks a known reason. V and J calls plus clone size are reproduced from that table; the DNA served to infer D and trimming. In all, the sample holds 50,000 to 70,000 clones, and 70% to 90% of those were seen once. About 8% of the sample is held by the ten biggest clonotypes.

The research as a whole found: How much clinical and demographic metadata was included differed by source and by participant, and the metadata was provided uncurated.

This clone has just one count. This receptor's antigen is unknown. Base qualities are missing; no much larger clone stands one base away. The chain employs TRBV28 and TRBJ1-1, and TRBD1 matches 8 of the central bases. The specimen was peripheral blood. This TCR was sampled from a woman in her seventies with active COVID-19. The CDR3 reads as follows: CASSGLTGGRMNTEAFF. The DNA sequence is as follows: TGTGCCAGCAGTGGTCTAACAGGGGGTCGGATGAACACTGAAGCTTTCTTT.